This T cell receptor (beta chain) was recovered during a study of blood T cell repertoires in COVID-19. On the study more broadly: Sample material is recorded as cDNA or gDNA derived from T cells, B-cell-depleted T cells, or PBMCs.

Patients in Seattle were enrolled during active infection, then followed longitudinally. Sequencing used immunoSEQ multiplex PCR; TCRdb keeps in-frame clones, though not all of them. The sample holds roughly 50,000 clones, 70% to 90% seen once. There are 13 residues in the CDR3. With 8 bases removed from V and 9 bases from J, the gap between germline ends came to 17 bases. Germline CDR1 reads MNHEY; CDR2 reads SVGAGI. Sample: peripheral blood. The sequence was collected from a woman aged 80 or older with COVID-19, enrolled during active disease. The J gene is TRBJ2-4, the V gene TRBV6-5, with D possibly matching TRBD2 (6 bases). The CDR3: CASHPGLRGIQYF. CDR3 nucleotides: TGTGCCAGCCACCCGGGACTCCGTGGCATTCAGTACTTC.